The 24 T cell receptor beta chains given below trace back to one sample, sequenced in a study of T cells in women clearing cervical HPV infection. Sequencing was performed with immunoSEQ multiplex PCR; in TCRdb, only in-frame clones are kept and a portion is missing. This repertoire comprises some 31,000 clones; its ten largest clones make up more than 6%. Sequencing was done on a sample of blood buffy coat. These receptors came from a woman between 18 and 75 years old with a cervical HPV16 infection that either progressed to CIN3+ or cleared (not recorded which).

With respect to this clone: The read terminates 3 residues before the CDR3 end, so the remaining end is supplied by the germline J gene. J is TRBJ2-3 and V is TRBV20-1, with D unresolved. CDR1 is DFQATT, CDR2 SNEGSKA, per germline (reference sequence). This CDR3 comprises 13 residues. The sequenced part of the CDR3 DNA is TGCAGTGCTAGCGGCGGTTGGCAAGAGACG. Its protein product is CSASGGWQET. The complete CDR3 sequence is CSASGGWQETQYF.

Comments on this clone: The read gets to within 3 residues of the CDR3 end, and the germline J gene fills in the rest. The V and J genes are TRBV7-2 and TRBJ2-2; 8 bases are a match to TRBD1. Germline V CDR1 and CDR2: SGHTA, FQGNSA. The CDR3 totals 15 residues. The CDR3 here is CASSPRTGNNEKLFF. The CDR3 DNA, read in part, is TGTGCCAGCAGCCCAAGGACAGGGAACAATGAAAAG.

With regard to this clone: The read terminates 3 residues before the CDR3 end, so the remaining end is supplied by the germline J gene. The chain combines TRBV7-6 with TRBJ2-3, with 13 bases identical to TRBD2. J gave up 0 bases and V 4 bases, and 7 bases lay outside the gene matches. CDR1 SGHVS and CDR2 FNYEAQ come from the germline V gene. This CDR3 spans 18 amino acids. CDR3 bases read: TGTGCCAGCAGCTCACTAGCGGGGGGGCTACCTAGCACAGATACG. This translates into CASSSLAGGLPSTDT. The CDR3 in full is CASSSLAGGLPSTDTQYF.

Details on this clone: The read terminates 3 residues before the CDR3 end, so the remaining end is supplied by the germline J gene. The V and J genes are TRBV19 and TRBJ2-4; D ambiguous. Germline CDR1 LNHDA, CDR2 SQIVND (reference sequence). The CDR3 consists of 12 residues. The sequenced part of the CDR3 DNA is TGTGCCAGTAGTGTGAGTAACTATGGT. Translation: CASSVSNYG. The entire CDR3 reads CASSVSNYGQYF.

The CDR3 DNA, read in part, is TGTGCCACCCAGACTTCAGGGATCACCGGGGAG. This encodes CATQTSGITGE. The full-length CDR3 reads as CATQTSGITGELFF. The chain has TRBV15 and TRBJ2-2, with D tentatively TRBD1 (5 bases). The read terminates 3 residues before the CDR3 end, so the remaining end is supplied by the germline J gene. The CDR3 spans 14 residues. Germline CDR1 is LNHNV and CDR2 is YYDKDF (reference sequence). Trimming took off 8 bases at V and 4 bases at J, with 14 bases between the two ends.

As regards this clone: The read ends 3 residues before the CDR3 terminus; that terminus is restored from the germline J gene. The genes are TRBV20-1 and TRBJ1-1, with a weak D call TRBD1 (6 bases). CDR3 length: 14 residues. The germline CDR1 and CDR2 sequences are DFQATT and SNEGSKA (reference sequence). V lost 6 bases, J lost 1 base, and 15 bases lay in between. The CDR3 bases that were read are TGCAGTGCAAAACAGGGACCTCCGAACACTGAA. Its protein is CSAKQGPPNTE. The full CDR3 sequence reads CSAKQGPPNTEAFF.

Concerning this clone itself: The observed sequence ends 3 residues before the CDR3 terminus, with the missing tail filled in from the germline J gene. The chain recombines TRBV2 with TRBJ2-3; D possibly matches TRBD1 or TRBD2 (5 bases each). The length of the CDR3 is 16 residues. CDR1 SNHLY and CDR2 FYNNEI come from the germline V gene. The germline V and J ends were trimmed by 4 bases and 4 bases, with 18 bases remaining between them. CDR3 region: CASSAAMMRGSDTQYF. The sequenced CDR3 bases are TGTGCCAGCAGTGCCGCGATGATGAGGGGTTCAGATACG.

To note about this clone: Read sequence stops 3 residues before the CDR3 end, and the germline J gene provides the missing end. The V gene is TRBV29-1, the J gene TRBJ1-1; 7 bases agree with TRBD1. The ends lost 6 bases at V and 0 bases at J; junction bases unmatched: 4. The CDR3 has 13 residues. CDR1 and CDR2 from the germline V gene are SQVTM and ANQGSEA. CDR3: CSVGDRLNTEAFF. CDR3 bases read: TGCAGCGTGGGGGACAGACTGAACACTGAA.

CDR3 sequence: CASSPLAGGINEQFF. The DNA read from the CDR3 is TGTGCCAGCTCACCACTTGCGGGAGGGATCAATGAG. This chain uses TRBV18 with TRBJ2-1; 9 bases are shared with TRBD2. With the read ending 3 residues before the CDR3 end, the germline J gene is used to fill in that end. Germline assignment: CDR1 KGHSH and CDR2 LQKENI. This CDR3 is 15 amino acids long. V shed 1 base, J shed 6 bases, and the junction held 4 bases outside the gene matches.

As to this clone: The CDR3 is cut off 3 residues early in the read; its end comes from the germline J gene. The chain carries TRBV2 and TRBJ2-2, with D possibly being TRBD2 (6 bases). Germline V lookup: CDR1 SNHLY, CDR2 FYNNEI. The germline V and J ends were trimmed by 7 bases and 1 base, with 7 bases remaining between them. The CDR3 is 13 amino acids. The CDR3 bases that were read are TGTGCCAGCACGCGGGAGAACACCGGGGAG. This codes for CASTRENTGE. The full CDR3 is CASTRENTGELFF.

On this clone itself: The read terminates 3 residues ahead of where the CDR3 ends, so the germline J gene completes it. The J gene is TRBJ2-3, the V gene TRBV18, with D tentatively TRBD2 (7 bases). V was shortened by 3 bases and J by 4 bases, with 11 bases between the two germline ends. The CDR3 has 14 residues. Germline CDR1 and CDR2: KGHSH and LQKENI. CDR3 DNA (partial): TGTGCCAGCTCACCGGAAGGGGGGGCAGATACG. This codes for CASSPEGGADT. The whole CDR3 sequence is CASSPEGGADTQYF. Together with reference TRBV18 and TRBJ2-3, the CDR3 gives the full variable domain: NAGVMQNPRHLVRRRGQEARLRCSPMKGHSHVYWYRQLPEEGLKFMVYLQKENIIDESGMPKERFSAEFPKEGPSILRIQQVVRGDSAAYFCASSPEGGADTQYFGPGTRLTVL.

Comments on this clone: The read ends 3 residues shy of where the CDR3 ends; the end is completed using the germline J gene. The rearrangement links TRBV19 to TRBJ1-5; D possibly corresponds to TRBD1 (6 bases). V shed 5 bases and J shed 0 bases, with 14 bases lying between them. The CDR3 covers 16 residues. Per the germline V gene, CDR1 is LNHDA and CDR2 is SQIVND (reference sequence). CDR3 sequence reads: CASSLTGDYSNQPQHF. CDR3 bases read: TGTGCCAGTAGTCTGACAGGAGACTATAGCAATCAGCCC.

Worth noting for this clone: Coverage ceases 3 residues before the CDR3 finishes, and the germline J gene fills in the end. The rearrangement links TRBV18 to TRBJ1-2, with 10 bases matching TRBD1. Germline V lookup: CDR1 KGHSH, CDR2 LQKENI. This CDR3 contains 17 residues. Here the CDR3 reads CASSPPGWTGGSYDYTF. The covered CDR3 bases are TGTGCCAGCTCACCTCCAGGGTGGACAGGGGGTTCCTACGAC.

To note about this clone: Read sequence stops 3 residues before the CDR3 end, and the germline J gene provides the missing end. The rearrangement joins TRBV29-1 to TRBJ1-1; 7 positions match TRBD1. Per germline, CDR1 SQVTM and CDR2 ANQGSEA. V trimming: 5 bases; J trimming: 4 bases; junction bases outside the gene matches: 7. This CDR3 region has 13 residues. The part of the CDR3 DNA that was read is TGCAGCGTTACCCCATACAGGGGCACTGAA. Translating it yields CSVTPYRGTE. The CDR3 reads in full as CSVTPYRGTEAFF.

On this clone itself: The CDR3 goes on 3 residues after the read ends, and that part is filled in from the germline J gene. The chain combines TRBV12-3 or TRBV12-4 with TRBJ2-2; 11 bases align to TRBD2. This CDR3 has 17 amino acids. Trimming removed 0 bases from V and 6 bases from J; junction bases left unmatched: 6. The CDR3 bases that were read are TGTGCCAGCAGTTTAGCAGGACTAGCGGGTTTATCCGGGGAG. This sequence encodes CASSLAGLAGLSGE. The entire CDR3 protein is CASSLAGLAGLSGELFF.

For this clone: Read data end 3 residues before the CDR3 end; the end is taken from the germline J gene. This chain joins TRBV11-2 and TRBJ1-1; tentative D call: TRBD1 (5 bases). The CDR3 totals 13 residues. Germline V lookup: CDR1 SGHAT, CDR2 FQNNGV. The chain's CDR3 is CASSLAQGAEAFF. Partial CDR3 DNA: TGTGCCAGCAGCTTAGCCCAGGGTGCAGAA.

The covered CDR3 bases are TGTGCCAGCAGAGCCCTAGGCCAAAGCACAGATACG. Translated, it gives CASRALGQSTDT. The complete CDR3 sequence is CASRALGQSTDTQYF. V is TRBV7-9 and J is TRBJ2-3; D remains ambiguous. With the read ending 3 residues before the CDR3 end, the germline J gene is used to fill in that end. The germline V and J ends were trimmed by 6 bases and 0 bases, with 13 bases remaining between them. The CDR3 covers 15 residues. CDR1 and CDR2 from the germline V gene are SEHNR and FQNEAQ (reference sequence). The full variable domain, its missing parts supplied by reference TRBV7-9 and TRBJ2-3, is DTGVSQNPRHKITKRGQNVTFRCDPISEHNRLYWYRQTLGQGPEFLTYFQNEAQLEKSRLLSDRFSAERPKGSFSTLEIQRTEQGDSAMYLCASRALGQSTDTQYFGPGTRLTVL.

As to this clone: The CDR3 extends 3 residues past the end of the read, so its final part is completed from the germline J gene. This chain connects TRBV30 to TRBJ2-1; 7 bases align to TRBD1. The CDR3 loop spans 13 amino acids. J was trimmed by 5 bases and V by 5 bases; bases with no gene match: 6. Germline V gene data show CDR1 as GTSNPN and CDR2 as SVGIG (reference sequence). The CDR3 protein is CAWERGQHNEQFF. Partial CDR3 DNA: TGTGCCTGGGAGAGGGGGCAGCACAATGAG.

A note on this clone: The read halts 3 residues ahead of the CDR3 end, with the missing end drawn from the germline J gene. The rearrangement links TRBV2 to TRBJ2-7, with unresolved D. Germline V lookup: CDR1 SNHLY, CDR2 FYNNEI. Trimming cost V 2 bases and J 2 bases, with 13 bases left between them. The CDR3 is 15 amino acids. Here the CDR3 reads CASSERYARTYEQYF. The CDR3 DNA, read in part, is TGTGCCAGCAGTGAAAGGTACGCCCGAACCTACGAG.

Points on this clone: The read ends 3 residues shy of where the CDR3 ends; the end is completed using the germline J gene. This sequence joins TRBV5-4 and TRBJ2-3; the D gene is possibly TRBD2 (5 bases). The CDR3 spans 15 residues. V was pared by 0 bases and J by 0 bases, with 8 bases between. Germline CDR1 SGHNT, CDR2 YYREEE (reference sequence). The CDR3 loop is CASSLEGGSTDTQYF. Partial CDR3 DNA: TGTGCCAGCAGCTTGGAGGGCGGGAGCACAGATACG.

Note on this clone: Germline and junction disagree at one end, which may indicate a read error. The read terminates 3 residues before the CDR3 end, so the remaining end is supplied by the germline J gene. The rearrangement joins TRBV3-1 (or the pseudogene TRBV3-2) to TRBJ1-3; D not resolved. Per the germline V gene, CDR1 is LGHDT and CDR2 is YNNKEL (reference sequence). The CDR3 consists of 12 residues. The sequenced part of the CDR3 DNA is TGTGCCAGCAGCCGACTGGAAAACACA. Protein: CASSRLENT. The full CDR3 is CASSRLENTIYF.

In the case of this clone: The CDR3 end falls 3 residues outside the read, so it is completed with the germline J gene. The chain couples TRBV20-1 to TRBJ2-1, with TRBD2 matching over 7 bases. The CDR3 runs to 13 residues. V shed 6 bases and J 9 bases; nucleotides not matched to a gene: 11. Germline CDR1 is DFQATT and CDR2 is SNEGSKA (reference sequence). The CDR3 bases that were read are TGCAGTGCGCCGGGAGGCGATCGGGGTGAG. Protein product: CSAPGGDRGE. The complete CDR3 protein is CSAPGGDRGEQFF.

Its frequency marks this clone as medium-sized. The read stops 3 residues short of the end of the CDR3; the missing end is completed from the germline J gene. The chain joins TRBV7-9 to TRBJ2-1, with 9 bases that match TRBD2. Losses at the gene ends were 6 bases for V and 5 bases for J; bases not matched to a gene: 8. Germline lookup yields CDR1 SEHNR and CDR2 FQNEAQ (reference sequence). The CDR3 totals 15 residues. CDR3 bases read: TGTGCCAGCAGGGACCAGCGGGAGGTTAACAATGAG. Amino acid sequence: CASRDQREVNNE. The complete CDR3 protein is CASRDQREVNNEQFF.

The DNA read from the CDR3 is TGTGCCACCAGTGCTAGGCAGAGCTATGGC. Residues: CATSARQSYG. The full CDR3 sequence reads CATSARQSYGYTF. The J gene is TRBJ1-2, the V gene TRBV24-1; D call uncertain. The read comes to an end 3 residues before the CDR3 does, leaving the germline J gene to fill in the end. The V end was cut by 5 bases, the J end by 4 bases, with 10 bases between. This CDR3 comprises 13 residues. Germline V gives CDR1 KGHDR, CDR2 SFDVKD.